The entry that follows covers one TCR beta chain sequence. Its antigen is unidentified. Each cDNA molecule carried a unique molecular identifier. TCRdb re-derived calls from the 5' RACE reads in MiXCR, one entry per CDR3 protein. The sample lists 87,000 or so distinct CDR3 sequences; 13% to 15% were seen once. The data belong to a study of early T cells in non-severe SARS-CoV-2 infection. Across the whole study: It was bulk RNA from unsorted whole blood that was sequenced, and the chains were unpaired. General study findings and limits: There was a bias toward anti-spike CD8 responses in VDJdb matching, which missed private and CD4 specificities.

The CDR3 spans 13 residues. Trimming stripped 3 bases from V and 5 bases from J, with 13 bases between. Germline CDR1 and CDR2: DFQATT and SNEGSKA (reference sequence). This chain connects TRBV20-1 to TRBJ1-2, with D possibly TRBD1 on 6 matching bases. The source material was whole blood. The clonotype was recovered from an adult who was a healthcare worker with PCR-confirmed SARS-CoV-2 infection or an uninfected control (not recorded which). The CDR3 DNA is TGCAGTGCTAGGGGACATGGGAAGTATGGCTACACCTTC. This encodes CSARGHGKYGYTF.